These 32 T cell receptor beta chains were all obtained from the same sample, sequenced in a study of blood T cell repertoires in COVID-19 (dated by TCRdb to the early 2020s). Libraries were made using the immunoSEQ multiplex PCR assay. Entries here come from immuneACCESS through TCRdb and include only in-frame sequences with V and J called. Some clones fail to appear in such tables; in the studies checked, an unresolved V gene covers under half of the shortfall, and the cause of the remainder is unknown. The sample yields under 90,000 clones; approximately 90% were counted once. The top ten constitute 5.4% of the sample. The specimen was peripheral blood. These TCRs come from a man in his sixties with acute or convalescent COVID-19.

The gene calls are TRBV9 and TRBJ2-3; 10 positions match TRBD2. The ends lost 4 bases at V and 0 bases at J; junction bases unmatched: 11. The V gene's germline CDR1 is SGDLS and CDR2 YYNGEE. CDR3 length: 18 residues. DNA of the CDR3: TGTGCCAGCAGCCCGGATAGCGGGGGGCCCCTGAGCACAGATACGCAGTATTTT. Amino acids: CASSPDSGGPLSTDTQYF.

The chain combines TRBV25-1 with TRBJ1-4; 9 bases match TRBD1. This CDR3 comprises 16 residues. V lost 3 bases and J lost 5; bases outside the gene matches: 7. Germline V lookup: CDR1 MGHDK, CDR2 SYGVNS. CDR3 region: CASSDYTGTGNEKLFF. As DNA, the CDR3 is TGTGCCAGCAGTGACTATACCGGGACAGGGAATGAAAAACTGTTTTTT.

This chain links TRBV5-4 with TRBJ1-1, with a weak D call TRBD1 (6 bases). The CDR3 length is 14 residues. With 2 bases removed from V and 6 bases from J, the gap between germline ends came to 14 bases. CDR1 and CDR2 from the germline V gene are SGHNT and YYREEE (reference sequence). In DNA, the CDR3 is TGTGCCAGCAGCTTCAGGGGTCCTGGAGCTGAAGCTTTCTTT. Translating gives CASSFRGPGAEAFF. Filled out from reference TRBV5-4 and TRBJ1-1, the complete variable domain reads ETGVTQSPTHLIKTRGQQVTLRCSSQSGHNTVSWYQQALGQGPQFIFQYYREEENGRGNFPPRFSGLQFPNYSSELNVNALELDDSALYLCASSFRGPGAEAFFGQGTRLTVV.

The CDR3 region is CASSLEGGDSYEQYF. The CDR3 DNA reads as TGCGCCAGCAGCTTGGAGGGGGGGGACTCCTACGAGCAGTACTTC. This sequence joins TRBV5-1 and TRBJ2-7; perhaps TRBD2 as D (7 bases). Looked up from germline, CDR1 is SGHRS and CDR2 is YFSETQ. V dropped 0 bases and J dropped 0 bases, with 10 bases sitting between them. The length of the CDR3 is 15 residues.

V gene TRBV6-2 or TRBV6-3 combines with J gene TRBJ1-2; weak D call: TRBD1 (5 bases). CDR3 length: 12 residues. The ends were cut back, 4 bases at V and 12 bases at J, with 15 bases in the middle. In germline, CDR1 is MNHEY, CDR2 SVGEGT. The CDR3 loop reads CASSLRKGFDTF. In DNA, the CDR3 is TGTGCCAGCAGTTTAAGGAAGGGGTTCGACACCTTC.

J is TRBJ2-7 and V is TRBV6-1; no definite D call. Germline CDR1 reads MNHNS; CDR2 reads SASEGT. This CDR3 is built from 16 residues. The ends were cut back, 2 bases at V and 2 bases at J, with 16 bases in the middle. CDR3 in DNA: TGTGCCAGCAGTGAAAGCAGGTCGTTGTTCGCCTACGAGCAGTACTTC. Encoded protein: CASSESRSLFAYEQYF.

The gene calls are TRBV6-5 and TRBJ2-3; the D is unclear. This CDR3 comprises 12 residues. Germline CDR1 is MNHEY and CDR2 is SVGAGI. The ends were cut back, 8 bases at V and 7 bases at J, with 13 bases in the middle. CDR3 sequence: CASGDSVNTQYF. DNA of the CDR3: TGTGCCAGCGGCGACTCGGTGAATACGCAGTATTTT.

The sample holds one count of this clone. The chain recombines TRBV6-5 with TRBJ2-3; D is ambiguous. V dropped 6 bases and J dropped 7 bases, with 11 bases sitting between them. This CDR3 spans 12 amino acids. Germline assignment: CDR1 MNHEY and CDR2 SVGAGI. CDR3 nucleotide sequence: TGTGCCAGCAGCGACTTACTTAATACGCAGTATTTT. As protein: CASSDLLNTQYF.

Here the CDR3 DNA reads TGTGCCATCGAGGGTAGGACAGGGGGTTCCTACGAGCAGTACTTC. It yields the protein CAIEGRTGGSYEQYF. The chain couples TRBV27 to TRBJ2-7, with 10 bases that match TRBD1. The CDR3 is made up of 15 amino acids. With 10 bases clipped from V and 1 base from J, the junction kept 10 bases outside the gene matches. Germline V gene sequence: CDR1 MNHEY, CDR2 SMNVEV (reference sequence).

The rearrangement joins TRBV18 to TRBJ2-3; 7 bases line up with TRBD1. V shed 3 bases and J 0 bases; nucleotides not matched to a gene: 0. The CDR3 totals 14 residues. CDR1 KGHSH and CDR2 LQKENI come from the germline V gene. DNA for the CDR3: TGTGCCAGCTCACCGGGACAGAGCACAGATACGCAGTATTTT. It encodes CASSPGQSTDTQYF.

J is TRBJ2-3 and V is TRBV3-1 (or the pseudogene TRBV3-2), with TRBD2 identical over 8 bases. The germline gives CDR1 LGHDT, CDR2 YNNKEL (reference sequence). Trimming cost V 2 bases and J 5 bases; bases outside gene matches: 6. The CDR3 covers 15 residues. Here the CDR3 DNA reads TGTGCCAGCAGCCAAAAGGGACTAGGGTTAGATACGCAGTATTTT. This sequence encodes CASSQKGLGLDTQYF.

This clone has only one observation. The chain has TRBV7-2 and TRBJ1-6; 12 bases agree with TRBD1. CDR1 and CDR2 (germline): SGHTA, FQGNSA. The CDR3 loop spans 16 amino acids. Losses at the gene ends were 3 bases for V and 9 bases for J; bases not matched to a gene: 6. Written as DNA, the CDR3 is TGTGCCAGCAGCTTGGGGACAGGGGGCGCTAGTTCACCCCTCCACTTT. Translation: CASSLGTGGASSPLHF.

This clone occurred once. The V gene is TRBV19, the J gene TRBJ1-5, with 10 nucleotides matching TRBD1. V shed 5 bases, J shed 5 bases, and the junction held 3 bases outside the gene matches. Germline assignment: CDR1 LNHDA and CDR2 SQIVND (reference sequence). The CDR3 length is 14 residues. As DNA, the CDR3 is TGTGCCAGTAGTCGGGGACAGGGGCATCAGCCCCAGCATTTT. Translated: CASSRGQGHQPQHF.

This clone was seen only once. V usage is TRBV12-3 or TRBV12-4 and J usage is TRBJ2-6, with D hard to call. V dropped 6 bases and J dropped 5 bases, with 8 bases sitting between them. The CDR3 runs 13 residues. The CDR3: CASSPYRANVLTF. The CDR3 nucleotides are TGTGCCAGCAGCCCGTATCGGGCCAACGTCCTGACTTTC.

The chain employs TRBV6-5 and TRBJ1-5, with D unclear. Germline CDR1 is MNHEY and CDR2 is SVGAGI. Deletions cut 0 bases from V and 0 bases from J, with 6 bases between. The CDR3 sequence is 15 residues long. DNA for the CDR3: TGTGCCAGCAGTTACTCGCCAGGTAGCAATCAGCCCCAGCATTTT. Translated, it gives CASSYSPGSNQPQHF.

The chain joins TRBV5-8 to TRBJ1-2; TRBD1 might be the D (5 bases). Germline loops: CDR1 SGHTS, CDR2 YDEGEE. CDR3 length: 14 residues. Trimming stripped 1 base from V and 7 bases from J, with 14 bases between. The CDR3 loop is CASSLITGRSGYTF. In nucleotides, the CDR3 is TGTGCCAGCAGCTTGATTACAGGAAGGTCTGGCTACACCTTC.

The genes are TRBV19 and TRBJ1-1; perhaps TRBD1 as D (6 bases). The CDR3 has 14 amino acids. V was trimmed by 5 bases and J by 1 base, leaving 11 bases between them. Germline-derived CDR1 and CDR2 are LNHDA and SQIVND (reference sequence). CDR3 protein: CASSAPDRNTEAFF. DNA for the CDR3: TGTGCCAGTAGTGCCCCGGACAGGAACACTGAAGCTTTCTTT.

The rearrangement links TRBV19 to TRBJ1-4; 8 positions match TRBD1. This CDR3 has 15 residues. In germline, CDR1 is LNHDA, CDR2 SQIVND (reference sequence). J lost 7 bases, V lost 9 bases, and 13 bases had no gene match. The CDR3 region is CASRHVAGGGEKLFF. In nucleotides, the CDR3 is TGTGCCAGCCGTCATGTGGCAGGGGGCGGTGAAAAACTGTTTTTT.

The rearrangement links TRBV7-2 to TRBJ1-2; 7 bases match TRBD1. Germline lookup yields CDR1 SGHTA and CDR2 FQGNSA. The CDR3 loop spans 17 amino acids. Trimming at V came to 1 base and at J to 2 bases, leaving 10 bases not matched to a gene. DNA of the CDR3: TGTGCCAGCAGCTTAGATCTGTGGGGGACAGACAACTATGGCTACACCTTC. It translates to CASSLDLWGTDNYGYTF.

The chain links TRBV15 to TRBJ1-5, with D possibly being TRBD1 (5 bases). The length of the CDR3 is 17 residues. V was shortened by 0 bases and J by 6 bases, with 18 bases between the two germline ends. Germline values: CDR1 LNHNV, CDR2 YYDKDF (reference sequence). The CDR3 region is CATSRDPGAAPSQPQHF. The CDR3 region has the DNA TGTGCCACCAGCAGAGATCCTGGGGCCGCCCCCAGTCAGCCCCAGCATTTT.

The rearrangement uses TRBV6-2 or TRBV6-3 and TRBJ1-1; no definite D call. This CDR3 comprises 14 residues. Germline V CDR1 and CDR2: MNHEY, SVGEGT. Trimming took 0 bases from V and 0 from J, leaving 5 bases between them. Here the CDR3 reads CASSYSAVNTEAFF. CDR3 sequence (DNA): TGTGCCAGCAGTTACTCGGCAGTGAACACTGAAGCTTTCTTT.

The rearrangement joins TRBV19 to TRBJ2-3, with 9 bases fitting TRBD2. The germline gives CDR1 LNHDA, CDR2 SQIVND (reference sequence). J was trimmed by 4 bases and V by 6 bases; bases with no gene match: 11. This CDR3 comprises 16 residues. CDR3 coding DNA: TGTGCCAGTAGCCCTCGGGTAGCGGGGGACGCAGATACGCAGTATTTT. Amino acid sequence: CASSPRVAGDADTQYF. The entire variable domain, with the rest obtained from reference TRBV19 and TRBJ2-3, is as follows: DGGITQSPKYLFRKEGQNVTLSCEQNLNHDAMYWYRQDPGQGLRLIYYSQIVNDFQKGDIAEGYSVSREKKESFPLTVTSAQKNPTAFYLCASSPRVAGDADTQYFGPGTRLTVL.

This chain links TRBV19 with TRBJ1-4; D may be TRBD1 (6 bases). Germline V gives CDR1 LNHDA, CDR2 SQIVND (reference sequence). Trimming pared 5 bases from V and 7 bases from J, leaving 11 bases between. The CDR3 is 13 residues long. The DNA of the CDR3 is TGTGCCAGTAGTGCATACAGGGTTGAAAAACTGTTTTTT. This gives the protein CASSAYRVEKLFF.

The chain combines TRBV19 with TRBJ2-1, with 9 nucleotides matching TRBD1. Looked up from germline, CDR1 is LNHDA and CDR2 is SQIVND (reference sequence). This CDR3 has 19 amino acids. V shed 4 bases, J shed 0 bases, and the junction held 13 bases outside the gene matches. CDR3 in amino acids: CASSTPAGTGMSSYNEQFF. The DNA for the CDR3 is TGTGCCAGTAGTACCCCCGCCGGGACAGGGATGAGCTCCTACAATGAGCAGTTCTTC.

This clone was found once. This rearrangement joins TRBV7-8 to TRBJ1-6; D not certain. The V and J ends lost 5 bases and 7 bases respectively, with 15 bases between them. CDR3 length equals 15 residues. Germline CDR1 SGHVS, CDR2 FQNEAQ. CDR3 sequence reads: CASSPRRAGNSPLHF. The CDR3 region has the DNA TGTGCCAGCAGCCCACGGAGGGCGGGGAATTCACCCCTCCACTTT.

The chain employs TRBV14 and TRBJ1-2; TRBD1 is a possible D gene (5 bases). The germline gives CDR1 SGHDN, CDR2 FVKESK. Trimming took 1 base from V and 8 from J, leaving 20 bases between them. This CDR3 is 16 amino acids long. This CDR3 is CASSQVPGAGIRGYTF. In DNA, the CDR3 is TGTGCCAGCAGCCAAGTACCAGGAGCAGGGATACGAGGCTACACCTTC.

The chain couples TRBV11-2 to TRBJ1-5, with D perhaps matching TRBD1 (5 bases). The CDR3 extends over 17 amino acids. Germline V CDR1 and CDR2: SGHAT, FQNNGV. Trimming removed 1 base from V and 1 base from J, with 14 bases in between. Here the CDR3 reads CASSLVGGGSSNQPQHF. In nucleotides, the CDR3 is TGTGCCAGCAGCTTAGTTGGGGGGGGATCGAGCAATCAGCCCCAGCATTTT.

The chain carries TRBV6-2 or TRBV6-3 and TRBJ2-5, with a weak D call TRBD1 (6 bases). CDR3 length: 16 residues. V was pared by 6 bases and J by 0 bases, with 17 bases between. Germline values: CDR1 MNHEY, CDR2 SVGEGT. CDR3 in amino acids: CASSQGQTPYQETQYF. As DNA, the CDR3 is TGTGCCAGCAGCCAGGGGCAGACACCGTACCAAGAGACCCAGTACTTC.

The gene calls are TRBV7-9 and TRBJ1-5, with 9 bases fitting TRBD1. J lost 4 bases, V lost 1 base, and 5 bases had no gene match. CDR1 is SEHNR and CDR2 is FQNEAQ in the germline V gene (reference sequence). The length of the CDR3 is 16 residues. CDR3 nucleotides: TGTGCCAGCAGCTTAGGTACAGGGGGCATGAATCAGCCCCAGCATTTT. Protein sequence: CASSLGTGGMNQPQHF.

V gene TRBV19 combines with J gene TRBJ1-6; 7 nucleotides align to TRBD1. The CDR3 spans 15 residues. Germline CDR1 reads LNHDA; CDR2 reads SQIVND (reference sequence). Unmatched junction bases numbered 12, after V lost 7 bases and J lost 9 bases. CDR3 DNA: TGTGCCAGTACCTCCCAGGGGGGTACAAGTTCACCCCTCCACTTT. This gives the protein CASTSQGGTSSPLHF.

The chain carries TRBV4-3 and TRBJ2-7; 12 bases match TRBD2. Trimming at V came to 0 bases and at J to 3 bases, leaving 12 bases not matched to a gene. Germline CDR1 is LGHNA and CDR2 is YSLEER. This CDR3 is 19 amino acids long. Here the CDR3 reads CASSQESLAGGPGGYEQYF. As DNA, the CDR3 is TGCGCCAGCAGCCAAGAGAGCCTAGCGGGGGGGCCGGGGGGCTACGAGCAGTACTTC.

The sample holds a few counts of this clone. The chain employs TRBV5-1 and TRBJ2-3; the D gene is possibly TRBD1 (5 bases). The V gene lost 3 bases and the J gene lost 3 bases, with 8 bases spanning the gap. CDR1 is SGHRS and CDR2 is YFSETQ in the germline V gene. This CDR3 spans 13 amino acids. Written as DNA, the CDR3 is TGCGCCAGCAGCTACGGACAAACAGATACGCAGTATTTT. Translation: CASSYGQTDTQYF.